A single sample is the source of the 2 T cell receptor beta chains below, sequenced in a study of glioma-infiltrating T cells after dendritic cell vaccination. Documented time point: after dendritic cell vaccination, including at tumor progression/relapse. Clones were read by immunoSEQ multiplex PCR, and TCRdb kept only the in-frame ones, dropping some. Of more than 45,000 clones detected, about 80% appear once; the ten largest clones hold about 15%. Material: blood, obtained after dendritic cell vaccination. These receptors all come from a human donor with glioblastoma.

In this sample, this clone turned up once. The rearrangement links TRBV30 to TRBJ2-3, with D perhaps matching TRBD1 (6 bases). The CDR3 contains 14 residues. CDR1 GTSNPN and CDR2 SVGIG come from the germline V gene (reference sequence). The V and J ends lost 0 bases and 5 bases respectively, with 12 bases between them. DNA for the CDR3: TGTGCCTGGAGTGTACCAGGGGCGAGAGATACGCAGTATTTT. Translating it yields CAWSVPGARDTQYF.

This chain connects TRBV7-2 to TRBJ2-3; TRBD2 is a possible D gene (7 bases). The V and J ends lost 4 bases and 2 bases respectively, with 16 bases between them. The CDR3 spans 16 residues. CDR1 and CDR2 (germline): SGHTA, FQGNSA. CDR3: CASSYGGGGATDTQYF. The CDR3 DNA follows: TGTGCCAGCAGCTATGGGGGCGGGGGCGCCACAGATACGCAGTATTTT.